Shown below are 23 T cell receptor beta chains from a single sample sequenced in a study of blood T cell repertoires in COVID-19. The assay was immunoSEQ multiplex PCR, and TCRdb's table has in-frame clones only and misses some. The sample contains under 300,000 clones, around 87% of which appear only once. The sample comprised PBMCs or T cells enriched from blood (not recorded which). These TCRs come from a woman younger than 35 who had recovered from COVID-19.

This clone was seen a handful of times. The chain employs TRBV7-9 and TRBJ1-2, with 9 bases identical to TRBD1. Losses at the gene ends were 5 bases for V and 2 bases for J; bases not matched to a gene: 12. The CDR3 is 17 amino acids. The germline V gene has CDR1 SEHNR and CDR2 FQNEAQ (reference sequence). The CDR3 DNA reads TGTGCCAGCAGCCCCAGGGAGTGGACAGGGGACAACTATGGCTACACCTTC. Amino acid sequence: CASSPREWTGDNYGYTF.

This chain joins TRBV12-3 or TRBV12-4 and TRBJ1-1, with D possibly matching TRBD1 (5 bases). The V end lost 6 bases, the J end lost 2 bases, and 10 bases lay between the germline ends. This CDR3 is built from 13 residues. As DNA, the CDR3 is TGTGCCAGCAGGACGGACACAAACACTGAAGCTTTCTTT. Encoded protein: CASRTDTNTEAFF.

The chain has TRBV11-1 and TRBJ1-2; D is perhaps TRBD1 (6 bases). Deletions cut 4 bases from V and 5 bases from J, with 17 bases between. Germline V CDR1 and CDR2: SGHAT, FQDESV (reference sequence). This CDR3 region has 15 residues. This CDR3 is CASSSGSRGRYGYTF. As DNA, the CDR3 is TGTGCCAGCAGCTCGGGCTCCAGGGGTCGGTATGGCTACACCTTC.

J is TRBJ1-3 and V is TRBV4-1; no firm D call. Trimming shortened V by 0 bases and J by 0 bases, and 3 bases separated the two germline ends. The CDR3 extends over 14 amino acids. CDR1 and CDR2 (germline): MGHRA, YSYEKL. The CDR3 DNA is TGCGCCAGCAGCCAAGATAACTCTGGAAACACCATATATTTT. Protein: CASSQDNSGNTIYF.

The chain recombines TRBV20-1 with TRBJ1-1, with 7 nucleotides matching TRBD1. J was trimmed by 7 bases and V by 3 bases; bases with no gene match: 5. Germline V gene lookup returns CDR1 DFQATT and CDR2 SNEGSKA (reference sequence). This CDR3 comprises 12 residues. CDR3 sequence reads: CSASRNRGEAFF. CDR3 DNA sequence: TGCAGTGCTAGTCGGAACAGGGGTGAAGCTTTCTTT.

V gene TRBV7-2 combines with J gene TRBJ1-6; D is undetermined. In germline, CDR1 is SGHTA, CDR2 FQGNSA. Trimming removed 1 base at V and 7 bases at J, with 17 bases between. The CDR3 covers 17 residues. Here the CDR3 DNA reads TGTGCCAGCAGCTTAGTTGGTGCAGGAATCAGGAATTCACCCCTCCACTTT. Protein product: CASSLVGAGIRNSPLHF.

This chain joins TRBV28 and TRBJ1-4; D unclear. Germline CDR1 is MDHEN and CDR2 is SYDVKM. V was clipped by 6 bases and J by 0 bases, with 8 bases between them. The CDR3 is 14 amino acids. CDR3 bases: TGTGCCAGCAGGACGGGTGCAACTAATGAAAAACTGTTTTTT. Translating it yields CASRTGATNEKLFF.

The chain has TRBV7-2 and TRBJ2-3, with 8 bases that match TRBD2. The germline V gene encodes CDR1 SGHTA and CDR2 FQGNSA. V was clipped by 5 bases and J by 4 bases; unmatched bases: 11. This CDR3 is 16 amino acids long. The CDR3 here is CASSHPRAGAADTQYF. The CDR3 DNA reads TGTGCCAGCAGCCACCCTCGAGCGGGGGCCGCAGATACGCAGTATTTT.

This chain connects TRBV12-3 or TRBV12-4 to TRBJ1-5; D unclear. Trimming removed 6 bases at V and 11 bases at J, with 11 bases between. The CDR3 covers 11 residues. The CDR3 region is CASSTGRTQHF. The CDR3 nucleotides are TGTGCCAGCAGCACGGGTCGAACCCAGCATTTT.

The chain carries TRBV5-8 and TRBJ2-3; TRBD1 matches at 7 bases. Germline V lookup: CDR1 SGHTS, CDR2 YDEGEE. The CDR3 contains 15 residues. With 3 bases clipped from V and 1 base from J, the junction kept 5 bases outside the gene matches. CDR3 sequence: CASSYRDSGTDTQYF. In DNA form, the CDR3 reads TGTGCCAGCAGCTACCGGGACAGCGGCACAGATACGCAGTATTTT.

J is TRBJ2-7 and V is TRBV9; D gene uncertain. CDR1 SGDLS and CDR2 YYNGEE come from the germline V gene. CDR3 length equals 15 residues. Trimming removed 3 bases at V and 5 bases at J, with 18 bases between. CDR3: CASSALTGPRNEQYF. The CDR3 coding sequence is TGTGCCAGCAGCGCCTTGACGGGTCCTAGGAACGAGCAGTACTTC.

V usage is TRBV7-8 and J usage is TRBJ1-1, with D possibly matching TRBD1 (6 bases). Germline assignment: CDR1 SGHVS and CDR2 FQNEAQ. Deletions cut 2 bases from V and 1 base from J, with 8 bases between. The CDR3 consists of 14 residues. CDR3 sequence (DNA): TGTGCCAGCAGCTTACAGGGGAGGAACACTGAAGCTTTCTTT. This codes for CASSLQGRNTEAFF.

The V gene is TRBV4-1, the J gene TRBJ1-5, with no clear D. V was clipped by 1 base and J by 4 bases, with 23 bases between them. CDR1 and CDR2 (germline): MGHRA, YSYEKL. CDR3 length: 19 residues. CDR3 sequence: CASSQAPWADKSSNQPQHF. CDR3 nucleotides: TGCGCCAGCAGCCAAGCTCCTTGGGCAGACAAAAGCTCGAATCAGCCCCAGCATTTT.

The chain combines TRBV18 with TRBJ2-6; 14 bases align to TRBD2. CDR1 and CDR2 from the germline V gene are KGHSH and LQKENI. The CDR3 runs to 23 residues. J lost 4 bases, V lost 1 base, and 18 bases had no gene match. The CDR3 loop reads CASSPLDSWTSGGPGGGANVLTF. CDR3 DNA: TGTGCCAGCTCACCACTGGACTCGTGGACTAGCGGGGGGCCCGGTGGAGGGGCCAACGTCCTGACTTTC.

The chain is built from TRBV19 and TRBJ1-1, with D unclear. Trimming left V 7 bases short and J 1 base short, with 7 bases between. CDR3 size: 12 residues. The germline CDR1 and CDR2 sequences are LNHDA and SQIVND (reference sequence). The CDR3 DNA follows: TGTGCCAGTACACCGGGGAACACTGAAGCTTTCTTT. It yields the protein CASTPGNTEAFF.

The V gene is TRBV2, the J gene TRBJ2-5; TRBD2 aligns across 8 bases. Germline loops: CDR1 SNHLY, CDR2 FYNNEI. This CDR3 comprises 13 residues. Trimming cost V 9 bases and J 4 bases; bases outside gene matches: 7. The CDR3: CARTGTRGETQYF. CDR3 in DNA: TGTGCCAGAACCGGGACTAGAGGAGAGACCCAGTACTTC.

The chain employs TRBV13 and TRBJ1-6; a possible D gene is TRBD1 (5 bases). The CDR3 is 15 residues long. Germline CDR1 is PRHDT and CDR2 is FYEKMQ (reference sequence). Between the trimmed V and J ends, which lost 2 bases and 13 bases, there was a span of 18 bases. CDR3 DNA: TGTGCCAGCAGCTTAAGTCCGGCCCCAGGGTCGCCCCTCCACTTT. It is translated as CASSLSPAPGSPLHF.

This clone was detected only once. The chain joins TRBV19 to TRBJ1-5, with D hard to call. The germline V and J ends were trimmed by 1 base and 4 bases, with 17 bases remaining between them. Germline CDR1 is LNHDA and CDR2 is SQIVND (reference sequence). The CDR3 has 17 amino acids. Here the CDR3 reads CASSIAFRRRSNQPQHF. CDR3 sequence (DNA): TGTGCCAGTAGTATAGCTTTCCGGAGAAGGTCGAATCAGCCCCAGCATTTT.

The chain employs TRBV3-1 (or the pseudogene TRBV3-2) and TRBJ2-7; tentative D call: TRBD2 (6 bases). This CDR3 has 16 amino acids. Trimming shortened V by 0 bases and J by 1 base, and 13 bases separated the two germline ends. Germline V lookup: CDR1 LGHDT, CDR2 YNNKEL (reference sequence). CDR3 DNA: TGTGCCAGCAGCCAAGATCTGGCTAGCGCGTCCTACGAGCAGTACTTC. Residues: CASSQDLASASYEQYF.

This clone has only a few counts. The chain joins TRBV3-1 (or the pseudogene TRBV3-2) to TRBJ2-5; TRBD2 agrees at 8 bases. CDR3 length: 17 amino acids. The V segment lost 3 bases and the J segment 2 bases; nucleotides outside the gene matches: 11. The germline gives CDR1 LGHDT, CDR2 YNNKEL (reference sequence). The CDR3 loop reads CASSQGRAGLGQETQYF. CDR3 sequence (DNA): TGTGCCAGCAGCCAGGGGAGGGCGGGACTAGGGCAAGAGACCCAGTACTTC.

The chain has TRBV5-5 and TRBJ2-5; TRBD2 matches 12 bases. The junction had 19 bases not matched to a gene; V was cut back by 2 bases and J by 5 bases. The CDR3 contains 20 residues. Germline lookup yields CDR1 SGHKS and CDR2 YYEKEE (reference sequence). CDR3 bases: TGTGCCAGCAGCTTTCCCAAAACTTGGACTAGCGGGGAAATACGGGAGACCCAGTACTTC. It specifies CASSFPKTWTSGEIRETQYF.

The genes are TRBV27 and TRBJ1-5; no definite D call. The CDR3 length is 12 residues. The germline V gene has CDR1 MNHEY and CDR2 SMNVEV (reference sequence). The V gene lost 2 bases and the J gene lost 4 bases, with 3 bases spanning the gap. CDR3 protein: CASSLPNQPQHF. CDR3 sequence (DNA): TGTGCCAGCAGTTTACCAAATCAGCCCCAGCATTTT.

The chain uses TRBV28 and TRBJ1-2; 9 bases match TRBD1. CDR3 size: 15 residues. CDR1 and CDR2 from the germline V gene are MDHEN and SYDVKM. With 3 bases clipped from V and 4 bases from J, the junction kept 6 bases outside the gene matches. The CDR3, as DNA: TGTGCCAGCAGTTTCCGGGACAGGGCAGGCTATGGCTACACCTTC. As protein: CASSFRDRAGYGYTF.